The entry that follows covers one T cell receptor (beta chain) sequence. The antigen is not known. The sample comes from a study of OX40 agonist ivuxolimab in advanced cancers. Study details: Dose-escalation cases comprised hepatocellular carcinoma, melanoma, renal cell or head and neck cancer. Whole-study results and caveats: Compared with others, partial responders at 0.1-3.0 mg/kg displayed clonal expansion among the lowest. There was clonal expansion of CD4+ and CD8+ blood T cells by week 6 at 0.1 to 3.0 mg/kg. CD8+ T cells (on average) carried more expanded clones than CD4+ T cells.

Germline V gene data show CDR1 as LGHNA and CDR2 as YSLEER. The CDR3 loop spans 16 amino acids. Trimming stripped 0 bases from V and 7 bases from J, with 15 bases between. Assay used: immunoSEQ multiplex PCR; TCRdb lists only in-frame clones, some missing. The sample lists tens of thousands of clones, around four fifths seen once, with under 3.5% in the top ten. This clonotype originated in an adult with an advanced solid tumor such as melanoma, head and neck, liver or kidney cancer. The sequenced sample was CD4+ or CD8+ T cells sorted from blood, obtained in a trial of the OX40 agonist ivuxolimab. V and J are TRBV4-3 and TRBJ1-4; D gene ambiguous. The CDR3 sequence: CASSQDLTSEGEKLFF. CDR3 bases: TGCGCCAGCAGCCAAGATTTGACATCCGAGGGTGAAAAACTGTTTTTT.